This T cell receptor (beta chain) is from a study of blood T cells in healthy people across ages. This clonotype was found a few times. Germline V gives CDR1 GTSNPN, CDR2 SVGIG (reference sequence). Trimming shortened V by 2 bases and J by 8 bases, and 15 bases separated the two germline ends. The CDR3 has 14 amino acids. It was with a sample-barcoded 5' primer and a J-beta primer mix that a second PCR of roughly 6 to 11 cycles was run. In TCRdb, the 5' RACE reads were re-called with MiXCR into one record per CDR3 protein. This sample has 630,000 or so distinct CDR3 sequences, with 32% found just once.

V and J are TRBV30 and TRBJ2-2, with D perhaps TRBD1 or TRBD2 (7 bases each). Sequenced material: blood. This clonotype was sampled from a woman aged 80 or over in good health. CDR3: CAWSPGGGSGELFF. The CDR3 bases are TGTGCCTGGAGTCCAGGGGGGGGTTCTGGGGAGCTGTTTTTT. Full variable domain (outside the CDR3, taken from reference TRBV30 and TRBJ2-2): SQTIHQWPATLVQPVGSPLSLECTVEGTSNPNLYWYRQAAGRGLQLLFYSVGIGQISSEVPQNLSASRPQDRQFILSSKKLLLSDSGFYLCAWSPGGGSGELFFGEGSRLTVL.